This TCR beta chain was identified during a study of cytomegalovirus exposure and HLA in healthy donors. With 5 bases clipped from V and 4 bases from J, the junction kept 5 bases outside the gene matches. Looked up from germline, CDR1 is SGHTA and CDR2 is FQGNSA. This CDR3 has 14 residues. Both 60 Vbeta primers and 13 Jbeta primers went into the PCR. Data came from immunoSEQ multiplex PCR; TCRdb stores just in-frame clones and leaves some out. Of about 230,000 clones in the sample, just under 85% were seen once. This receptor was taken from a woman in her forties in good health and CMV-seronegative. The chain is built from TRBV7-2 and TRBJ1-2; TRBD1 agrees at 9 bases. Sequences were obtained from PBMCs. CDR3 nucleotides: TGTGCCAGCAGCAATACAGGGGGCTTCTATGGCTACACCTTC. Residues: CASSNTGGFYGYTF.